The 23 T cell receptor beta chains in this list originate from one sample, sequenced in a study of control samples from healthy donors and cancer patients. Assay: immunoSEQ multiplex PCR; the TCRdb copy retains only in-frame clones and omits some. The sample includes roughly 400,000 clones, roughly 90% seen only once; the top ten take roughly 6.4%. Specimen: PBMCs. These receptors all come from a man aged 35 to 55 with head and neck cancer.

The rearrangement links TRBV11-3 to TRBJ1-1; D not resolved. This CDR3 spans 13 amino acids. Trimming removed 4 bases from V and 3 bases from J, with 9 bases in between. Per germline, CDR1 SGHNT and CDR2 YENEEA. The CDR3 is CASSSYSYTEAFF. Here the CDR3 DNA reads TGTGCCAGCAGCTCATACAGCTACACTGAAGCTTTCTTT. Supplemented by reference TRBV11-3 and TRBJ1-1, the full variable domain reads EAGVVQSPRYKIIEKKQPVAFWCNPISGHNTLYWYLQNLGQGPELLIRYENEEAVDDSQLPKDRFSAERLKGVDSTLKIQPAELGDSAVYLCASSSYSYTEAFFGQGTRLTVV.

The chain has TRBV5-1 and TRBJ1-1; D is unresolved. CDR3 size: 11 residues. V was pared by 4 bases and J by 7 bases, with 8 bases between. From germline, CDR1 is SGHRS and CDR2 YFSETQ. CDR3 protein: CASSGRIEAFF. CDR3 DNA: TGCGCCAGCAGCGGTCGGATTGAAGCTTTCTTT.

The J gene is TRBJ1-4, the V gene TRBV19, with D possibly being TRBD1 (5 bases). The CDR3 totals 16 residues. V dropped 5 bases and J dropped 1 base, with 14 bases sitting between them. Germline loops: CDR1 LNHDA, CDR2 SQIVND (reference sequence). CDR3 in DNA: TGTGCCAGTAGTCCCGAGTCGGGGGGAACTAATGAAAAACTGTTTTTT. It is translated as CASSPESGGTNEKLFF.

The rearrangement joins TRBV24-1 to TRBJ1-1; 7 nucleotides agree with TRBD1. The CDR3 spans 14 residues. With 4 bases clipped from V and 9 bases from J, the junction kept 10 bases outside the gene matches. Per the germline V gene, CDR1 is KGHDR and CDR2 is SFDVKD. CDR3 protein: CATSDSGTAKKAFF. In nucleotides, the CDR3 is TGTGCCACCAGTGACTCCGGGACAGCTAAAAAAGCTTTCTTT.

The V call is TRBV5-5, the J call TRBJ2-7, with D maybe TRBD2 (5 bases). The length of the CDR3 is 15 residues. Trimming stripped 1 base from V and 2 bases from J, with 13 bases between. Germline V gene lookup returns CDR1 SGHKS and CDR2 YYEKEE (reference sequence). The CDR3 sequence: CASSLSDSQAYEQYF. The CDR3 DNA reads TGTGCCAGCAGCTTGTCGGACTCTCAGGCCTACGAGCAGTACTTC.

In nucleotides, the CDR3 is TGTGCCAGCAGGAGAGACAGGGGGGCCGATACGCAGTATTTT. As protein: CASRRDRGADTQYF. The chain employs TRBV28 and TRBJ2-3; 9 bases are shared with TRBD1. The CDR3 is made up of 14 amino acids. V gave up 6 bases and J gave up 6 bases; unmatched junction bases: 7. Germline V gene data show CDR1 as MDHEN and CDR2 as SYDVKM.

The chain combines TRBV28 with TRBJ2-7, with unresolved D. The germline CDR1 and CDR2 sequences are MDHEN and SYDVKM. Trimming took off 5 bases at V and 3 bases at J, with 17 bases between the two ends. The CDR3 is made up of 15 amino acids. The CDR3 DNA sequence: TGTGCCAGCAGTCCTGGTGGCCCTCCCAGCTACGAGCAGTACTTC. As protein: CASSPGGPPSYEQYF.

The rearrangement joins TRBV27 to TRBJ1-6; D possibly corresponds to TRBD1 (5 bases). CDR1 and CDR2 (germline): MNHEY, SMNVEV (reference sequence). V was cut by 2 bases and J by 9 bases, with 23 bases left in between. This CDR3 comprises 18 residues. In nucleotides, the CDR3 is TGTGCCAGCAGTTTAGTGTCGACAGCCAGGACACTCAGTTCACCCCTCCACTTT. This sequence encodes CASSLVSTARTLSSPLHF.

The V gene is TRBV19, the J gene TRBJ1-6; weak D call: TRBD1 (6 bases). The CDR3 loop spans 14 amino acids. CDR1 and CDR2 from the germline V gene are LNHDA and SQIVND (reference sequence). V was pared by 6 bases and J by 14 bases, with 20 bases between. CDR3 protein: CASRTGTSSGALHF. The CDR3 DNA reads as TGTGCCAGTAGGACCGGGACATCTTCTGGGGCCCTCCACTTT. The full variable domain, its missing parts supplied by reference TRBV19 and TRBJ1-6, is DGGITQSPKYLFRKEGQNVTLSCEQNLNHDAMYWYRQDPGQGLRLIYYSQIVNDFQKGDIAEGYSVSREKKESFPLTVTSAQKNPTAFYLCASRTGTSSGALHFGNGTRLTVT.

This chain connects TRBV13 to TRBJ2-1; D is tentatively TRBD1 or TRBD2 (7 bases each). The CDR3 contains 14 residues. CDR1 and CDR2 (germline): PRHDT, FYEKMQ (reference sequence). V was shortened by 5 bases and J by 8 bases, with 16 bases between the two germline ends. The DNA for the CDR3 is TGTGCCAGCAGCCCGACCAGGGGGGGCTATGAGCAGTTCTTC. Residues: CASSPTRGGYEQFF.

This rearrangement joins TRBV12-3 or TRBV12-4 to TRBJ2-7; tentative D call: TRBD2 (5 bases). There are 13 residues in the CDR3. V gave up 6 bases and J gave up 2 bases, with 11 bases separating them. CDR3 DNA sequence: TGTGCCAGCAGCAACGGGCGGGCCTACGAGCAGTACTTC. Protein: CASSNGRAYEQYF.

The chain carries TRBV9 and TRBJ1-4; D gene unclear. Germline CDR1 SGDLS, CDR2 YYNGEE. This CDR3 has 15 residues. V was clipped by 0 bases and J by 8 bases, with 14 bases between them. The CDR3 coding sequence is TGTGCCAGCAGCGTAGGAACAACCCTGGGGGAAAAACTGTTTTTT. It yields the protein CASSVGTTLGEKLFF.

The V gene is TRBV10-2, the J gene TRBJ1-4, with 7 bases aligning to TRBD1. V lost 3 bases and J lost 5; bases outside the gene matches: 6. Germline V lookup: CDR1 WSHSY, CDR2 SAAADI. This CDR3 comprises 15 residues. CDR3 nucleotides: TGCGCCAGCAGTGACAGGGGGTCCGTAAATGAAAAACTGTTTTTT. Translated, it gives CASSDRGSVNEKLFF.

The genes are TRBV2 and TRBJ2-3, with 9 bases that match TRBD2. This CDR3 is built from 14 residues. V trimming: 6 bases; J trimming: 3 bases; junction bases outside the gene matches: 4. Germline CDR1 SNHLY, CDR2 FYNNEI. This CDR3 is CASSRTSETDTQYF. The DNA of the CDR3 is TGTGCCAGCAGCCGGACTAGCGAGACAGATACGCAGTATTTT.

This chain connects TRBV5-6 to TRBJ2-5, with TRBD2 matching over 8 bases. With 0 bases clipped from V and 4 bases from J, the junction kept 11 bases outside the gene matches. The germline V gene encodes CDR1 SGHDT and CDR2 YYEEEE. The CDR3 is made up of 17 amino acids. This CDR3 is CASSLERGSGVGETQYF. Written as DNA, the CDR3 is TGTGCCAGCAGCTTGGAGCGGGGTAGCGGGGTTGGAGAGACCCAGTACTTC.

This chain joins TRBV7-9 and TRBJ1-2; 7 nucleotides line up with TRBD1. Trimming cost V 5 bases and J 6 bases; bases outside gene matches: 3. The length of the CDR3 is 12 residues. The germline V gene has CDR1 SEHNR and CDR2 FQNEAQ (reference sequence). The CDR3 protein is CASSPTGDGYTF. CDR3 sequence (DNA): TGTGCCAGCAGCCCTACAGGGGATGGCTACACCTTC.

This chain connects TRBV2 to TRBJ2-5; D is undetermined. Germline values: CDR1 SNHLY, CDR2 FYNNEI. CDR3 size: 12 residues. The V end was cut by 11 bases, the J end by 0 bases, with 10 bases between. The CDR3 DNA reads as TGTGCCGGCCAAGGGTACCAAGAGACCCAGTACTTC. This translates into CAGQGYQETQYF. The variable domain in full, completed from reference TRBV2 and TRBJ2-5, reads EPEVTQTPSHQVTQMGQEVILRCVPISNHLYFYWYRQILGQKVEFLVSFYNNEISEKSEIFDDQFSVERPDGSNFTLKIRSTKLEDSAMYFCAGQGYQETQYFGPGTRLLVL.

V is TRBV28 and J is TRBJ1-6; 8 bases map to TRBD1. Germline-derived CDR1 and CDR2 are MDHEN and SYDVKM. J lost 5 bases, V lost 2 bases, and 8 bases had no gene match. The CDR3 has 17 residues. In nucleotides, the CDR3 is TGTGCCAGCAGTTTAGTTCGACAGGGGAGACATAATTCACCCCTCCACTTT. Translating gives CASSLVRQGRHNSPLHF.

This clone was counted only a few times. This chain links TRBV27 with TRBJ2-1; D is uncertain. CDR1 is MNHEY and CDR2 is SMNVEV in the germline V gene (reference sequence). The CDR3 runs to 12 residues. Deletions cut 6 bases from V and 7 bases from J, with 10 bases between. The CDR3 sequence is CASSPTINEQFF. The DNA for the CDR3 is TGTGCCAGCAGCCCCACCATTAATGAGCAGTTCTTC.

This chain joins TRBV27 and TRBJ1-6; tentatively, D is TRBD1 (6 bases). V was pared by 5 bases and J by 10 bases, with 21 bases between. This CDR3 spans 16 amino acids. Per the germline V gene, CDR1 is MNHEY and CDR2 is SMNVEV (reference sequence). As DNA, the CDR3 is TGTGCCAGCAGTACCCTCTCAGGGGCCAAGGGGTCACCCCTCCACTTT. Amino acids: CASSTLSGAKGSPLHF.

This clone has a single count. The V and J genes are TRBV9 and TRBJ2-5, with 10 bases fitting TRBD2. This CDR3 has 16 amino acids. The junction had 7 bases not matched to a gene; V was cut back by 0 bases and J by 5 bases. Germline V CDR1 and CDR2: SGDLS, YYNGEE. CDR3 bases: TGTGCCAGCAGCGTAGCAACCGGGACTAGCGATGAGACCCAGTACTTC. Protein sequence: CASSVATGTSDETQYF.

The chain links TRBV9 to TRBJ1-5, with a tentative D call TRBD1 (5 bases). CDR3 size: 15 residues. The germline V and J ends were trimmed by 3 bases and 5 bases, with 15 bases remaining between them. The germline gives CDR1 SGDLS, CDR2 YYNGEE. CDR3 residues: CASSATGAHYQPQHF. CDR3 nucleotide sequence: TGTGCCAGCAGCGCAACCGGGGCCCACTATCAGCCCCAGCATTTT.

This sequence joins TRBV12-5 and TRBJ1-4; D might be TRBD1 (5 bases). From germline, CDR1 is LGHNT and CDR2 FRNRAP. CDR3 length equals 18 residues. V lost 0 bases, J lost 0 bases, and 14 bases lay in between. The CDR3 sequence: CASGLVGTELATNEKLFF. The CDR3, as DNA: TGTGCTAGTGGTTTGGTGGGGACCGAGCTAGCAACTAATGAAAAACTGTTTTTT. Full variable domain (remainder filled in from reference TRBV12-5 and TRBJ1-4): DARVTQTPRHKVTEMGQEVTMRCQPILGHNTVFWYRQTMMQGLELLAYFRNRAPLDDSGMPKDRFSAEMPDATLATLKIQPSEPRDSAVYFCASGLVGTELATNEKLFFGSGTQLSVL.